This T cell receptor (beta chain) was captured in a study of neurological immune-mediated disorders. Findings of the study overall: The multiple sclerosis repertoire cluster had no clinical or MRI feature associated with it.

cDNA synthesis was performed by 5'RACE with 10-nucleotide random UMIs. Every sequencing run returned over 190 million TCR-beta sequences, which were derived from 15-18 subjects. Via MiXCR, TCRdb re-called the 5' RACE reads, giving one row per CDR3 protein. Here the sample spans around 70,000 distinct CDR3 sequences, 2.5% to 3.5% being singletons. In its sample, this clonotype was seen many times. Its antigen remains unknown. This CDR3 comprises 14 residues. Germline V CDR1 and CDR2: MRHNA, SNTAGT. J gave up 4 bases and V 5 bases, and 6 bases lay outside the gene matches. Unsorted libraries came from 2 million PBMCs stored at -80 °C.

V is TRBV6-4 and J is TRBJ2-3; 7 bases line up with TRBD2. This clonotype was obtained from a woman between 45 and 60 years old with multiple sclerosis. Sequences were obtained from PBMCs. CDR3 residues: CASSPTSWSDTQYF. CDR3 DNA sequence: TGTGCCAGCAGTCCGACTAGCTGGTCAGATACGCAGTATTTT.